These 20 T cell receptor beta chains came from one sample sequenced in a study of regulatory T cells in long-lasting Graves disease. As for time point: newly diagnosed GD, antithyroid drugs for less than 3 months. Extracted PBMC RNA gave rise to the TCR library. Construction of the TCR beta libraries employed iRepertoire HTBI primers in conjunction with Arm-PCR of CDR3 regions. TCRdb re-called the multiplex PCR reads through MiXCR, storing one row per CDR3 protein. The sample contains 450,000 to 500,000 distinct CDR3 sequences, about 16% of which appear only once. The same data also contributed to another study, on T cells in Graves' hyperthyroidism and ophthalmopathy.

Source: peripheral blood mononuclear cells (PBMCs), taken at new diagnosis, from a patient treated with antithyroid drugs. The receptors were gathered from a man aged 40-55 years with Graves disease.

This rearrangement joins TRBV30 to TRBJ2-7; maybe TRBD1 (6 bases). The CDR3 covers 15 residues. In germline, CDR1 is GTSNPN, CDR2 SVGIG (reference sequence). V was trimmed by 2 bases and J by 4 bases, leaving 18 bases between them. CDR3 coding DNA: TGTGCCTGGAGTACTACCGCCGCCGGGACATACGAGCAGTACTTC. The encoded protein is CAWSTTAAGTYEQYF.

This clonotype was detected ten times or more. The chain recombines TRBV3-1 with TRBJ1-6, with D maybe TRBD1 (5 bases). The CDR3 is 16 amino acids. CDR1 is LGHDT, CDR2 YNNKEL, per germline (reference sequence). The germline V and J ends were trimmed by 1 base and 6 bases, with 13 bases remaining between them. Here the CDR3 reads CASSQGLGGSNSPLHF. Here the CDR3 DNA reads TGTGCCAGCAGCCAAGGGCTCGGGGGGAGTAATTCACCCCTCCACTTT.

The CDR3 DNA follows: TGCGCCAGCAGCCAAGTGTACAGGGAGGGTTGGGAGACCCAGTACTTC. This gives the protein CASSQVYREGWETQYF. The rearrangement links TRBV4-1 to TRBJ2-5; the D gene is possibly TRBD2 (7 bases). CDR3 length: 16 residues. V gave up 1 base and J gave up 5 bases, with 17 bases separating them. Looked up from germline, CDR1 is MGHRA and CDR2 is YSYEKL.

DNA for the CDR3: TGTGCCAGCAGCCCCATTAGAAGGTCCTACAATGAGCAGTTCTTC. Translating gives CASSPIRRSYNEQFF. The chain carries TRBV5-5 and TRBJ2-1; D uncertain. The V gene lost 4 bases and the J gene lost 1 base, with 12 bases spanning the gap. The germline CDR1 and CDR2 sequences are SGHKS and YYEKEE (reference sequence). The CDR3 is 15 residues long.

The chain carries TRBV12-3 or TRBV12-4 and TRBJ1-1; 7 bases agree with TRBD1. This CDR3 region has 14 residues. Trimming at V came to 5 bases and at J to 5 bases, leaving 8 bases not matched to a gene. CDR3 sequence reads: CASSPIDRDTEAFF. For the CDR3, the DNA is TGTGCCAGCAGTCCTATCGACAGGGATACTGAAGCTTTCTTT.

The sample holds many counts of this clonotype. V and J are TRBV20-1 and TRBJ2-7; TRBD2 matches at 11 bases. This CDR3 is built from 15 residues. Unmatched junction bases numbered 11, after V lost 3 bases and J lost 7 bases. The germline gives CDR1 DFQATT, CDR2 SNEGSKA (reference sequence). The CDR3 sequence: CSARLLAGVGVEQYF. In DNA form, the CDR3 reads TGCAGTGCTAGGCTACTAGCGGGAGTGGGTGTGGAGCAGTACTTC.

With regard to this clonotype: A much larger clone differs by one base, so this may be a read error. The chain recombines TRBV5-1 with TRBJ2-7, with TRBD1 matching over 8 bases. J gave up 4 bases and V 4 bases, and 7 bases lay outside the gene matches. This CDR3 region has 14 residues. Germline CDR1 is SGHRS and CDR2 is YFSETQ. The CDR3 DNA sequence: TGCGCCAGCAGCGCGGGTGGACAGGGTTACGAGCAGTACTTC. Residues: CASSAGGQGYEQYF.

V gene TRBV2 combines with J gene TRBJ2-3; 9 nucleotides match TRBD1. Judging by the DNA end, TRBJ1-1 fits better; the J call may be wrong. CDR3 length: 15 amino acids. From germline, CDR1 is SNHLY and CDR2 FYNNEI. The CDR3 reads CASSESGQGSAEAFF. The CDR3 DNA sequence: TGTGCCAGCAGTGAATCGGGACAGGGAAGCGCTGAAGCTTTCTTT.

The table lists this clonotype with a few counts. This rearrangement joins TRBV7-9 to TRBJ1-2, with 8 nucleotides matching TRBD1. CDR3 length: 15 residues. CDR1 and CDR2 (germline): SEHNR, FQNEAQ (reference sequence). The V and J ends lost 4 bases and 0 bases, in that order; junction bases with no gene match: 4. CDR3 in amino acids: CASSSYRGANYGYTF. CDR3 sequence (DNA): TGTGCCAGCAGCTCTTACAGGGGGGCTAACTATGGCTACACCTTC. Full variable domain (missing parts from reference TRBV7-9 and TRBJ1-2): DTGVSQNPRHKITKRGQNVTFRCDPISEHNRLYWYRQTLGQGPEFLTYFQNEAQLEKSRLLSDRFSAERPKGSFSTLEIQRTEQGDSAMYLCASSSYRGANYGYTFGSGTRLTVV.

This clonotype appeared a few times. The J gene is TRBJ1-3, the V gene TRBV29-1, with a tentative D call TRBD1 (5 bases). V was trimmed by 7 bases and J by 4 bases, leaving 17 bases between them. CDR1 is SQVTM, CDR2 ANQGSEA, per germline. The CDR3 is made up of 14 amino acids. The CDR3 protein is CSAVLGGSGNTIYF. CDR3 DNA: TGCAGCGCTGTCCTGGGGGGTTCGGGAAACACCATATATTTT.

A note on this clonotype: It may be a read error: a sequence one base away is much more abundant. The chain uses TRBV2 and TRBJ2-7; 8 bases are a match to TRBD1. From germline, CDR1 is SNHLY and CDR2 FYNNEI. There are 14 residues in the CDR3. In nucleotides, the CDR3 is TGTGCCGGCAGGGACAGGATAGGGAACTACGAGCAGTACTTC. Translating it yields CAGRDRIGNYEQYF.

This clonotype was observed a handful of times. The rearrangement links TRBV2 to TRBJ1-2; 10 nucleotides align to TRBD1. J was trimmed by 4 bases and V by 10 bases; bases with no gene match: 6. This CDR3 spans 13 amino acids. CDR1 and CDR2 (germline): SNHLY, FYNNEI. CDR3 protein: CATWTGGGYGYTF. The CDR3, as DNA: TGTGCCACATGGACAGGGGGAGGCTATGGCTACACCTTC.

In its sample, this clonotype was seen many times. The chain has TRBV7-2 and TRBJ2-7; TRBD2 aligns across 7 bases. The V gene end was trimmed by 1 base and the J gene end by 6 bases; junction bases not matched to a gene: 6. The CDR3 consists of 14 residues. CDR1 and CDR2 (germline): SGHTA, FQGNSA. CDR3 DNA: TGTGCCAGCAGCTTAGACCCGGGGAGGGGCGAGCAGTACTTC. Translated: CASSLDPGRGEQYF.

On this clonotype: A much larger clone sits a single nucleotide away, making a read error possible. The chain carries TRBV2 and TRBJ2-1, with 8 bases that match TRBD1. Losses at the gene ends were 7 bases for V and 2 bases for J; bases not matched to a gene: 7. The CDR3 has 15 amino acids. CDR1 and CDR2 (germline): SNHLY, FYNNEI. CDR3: CASKTGTGAYNEQFF. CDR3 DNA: TGTGCCAGCAAGACCGGGACAGGAGCCTACAATGAGCAGTTCTTC.

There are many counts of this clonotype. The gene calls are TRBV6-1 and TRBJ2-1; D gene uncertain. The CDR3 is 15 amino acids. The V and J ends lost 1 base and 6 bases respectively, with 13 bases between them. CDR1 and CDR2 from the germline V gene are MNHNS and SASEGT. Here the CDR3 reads CASSEGHLVGNEQFF. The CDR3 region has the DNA TGTGCCAGCAGTGAAGGGCATCTAGTAGGCAATGAGCAGTTCTTC.

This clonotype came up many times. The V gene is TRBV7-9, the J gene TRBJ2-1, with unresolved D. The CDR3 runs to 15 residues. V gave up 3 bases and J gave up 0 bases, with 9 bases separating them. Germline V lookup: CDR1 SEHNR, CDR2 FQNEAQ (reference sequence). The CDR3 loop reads CASSLQRNSYNEQFF. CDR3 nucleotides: TGTGCCAGCAGCTTGCAGCGAAACTCCTACAATGAGCAGTTCTTC.

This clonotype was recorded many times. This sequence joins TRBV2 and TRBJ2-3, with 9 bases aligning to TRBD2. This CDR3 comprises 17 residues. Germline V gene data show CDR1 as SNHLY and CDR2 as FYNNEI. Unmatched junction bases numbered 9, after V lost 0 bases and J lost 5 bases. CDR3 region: CASSEAVAGAGRDTQYF. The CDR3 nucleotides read TGTGCCAGCAGTGAAGCGGTAGCGGGAGCAGGTAGAGATACGCAGTATTTT.

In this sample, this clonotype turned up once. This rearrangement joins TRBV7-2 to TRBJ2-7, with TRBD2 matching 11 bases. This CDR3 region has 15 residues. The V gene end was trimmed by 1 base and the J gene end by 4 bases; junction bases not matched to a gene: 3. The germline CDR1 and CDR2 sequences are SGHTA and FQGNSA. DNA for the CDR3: TGTGCCAGCAGCTTAGTTTCTAGCGGGAGGTACGAGCAGTACTTC. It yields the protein CASSLVSSGRYEQYF. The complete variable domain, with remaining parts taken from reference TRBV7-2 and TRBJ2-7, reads GAGVSQSPSNKVTEKGKDVELRCDPISGHTALYWYRQSLGQGLEFLIYFQGNSAPDKSGLPSDRFSAERTGGSVSTLTIQRTQQEDSAVYLCASSLVSSGRYEQYFGPGTRLTVT.

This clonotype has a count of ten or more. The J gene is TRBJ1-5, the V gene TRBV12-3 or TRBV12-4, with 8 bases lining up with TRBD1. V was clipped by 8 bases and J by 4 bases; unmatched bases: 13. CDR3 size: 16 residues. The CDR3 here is CASPAGLQGANQPQHF. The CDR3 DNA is TGTGCCAGCCCCGCTGGACTGCAGGGGGCGAATCAGCCCCAGCATTTT.

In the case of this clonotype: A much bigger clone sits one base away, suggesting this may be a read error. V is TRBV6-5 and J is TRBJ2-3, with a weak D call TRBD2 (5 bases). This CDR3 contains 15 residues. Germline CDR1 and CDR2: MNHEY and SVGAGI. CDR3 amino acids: CASSYGSRDTDTQCF. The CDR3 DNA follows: TGTGCCAGCAGTTACGGGAGTCGCGATACAGATACGCAGTGTTTT.